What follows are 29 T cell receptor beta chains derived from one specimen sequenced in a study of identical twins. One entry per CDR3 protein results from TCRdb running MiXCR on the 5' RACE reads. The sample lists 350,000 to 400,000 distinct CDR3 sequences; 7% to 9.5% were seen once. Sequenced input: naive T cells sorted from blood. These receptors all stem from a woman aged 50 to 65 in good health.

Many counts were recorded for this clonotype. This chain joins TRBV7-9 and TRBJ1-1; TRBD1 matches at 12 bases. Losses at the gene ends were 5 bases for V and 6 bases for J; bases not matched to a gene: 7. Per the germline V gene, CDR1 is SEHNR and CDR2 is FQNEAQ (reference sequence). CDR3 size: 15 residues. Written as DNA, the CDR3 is TGTGCCAGCAGCGATATGGGACAGGGGGCCCCTGAAGCTTTCTTT. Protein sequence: CASSDMGQGAPEAFF.

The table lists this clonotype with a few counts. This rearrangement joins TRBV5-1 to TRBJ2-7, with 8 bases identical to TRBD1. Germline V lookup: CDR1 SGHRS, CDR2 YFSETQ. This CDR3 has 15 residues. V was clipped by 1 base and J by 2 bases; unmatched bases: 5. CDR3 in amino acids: CASSLRQGATYEQYF. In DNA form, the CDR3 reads TGCGCCAGCAGCTTGCGGCAGGGGGCGACCTACGAGCAGTACTTC.

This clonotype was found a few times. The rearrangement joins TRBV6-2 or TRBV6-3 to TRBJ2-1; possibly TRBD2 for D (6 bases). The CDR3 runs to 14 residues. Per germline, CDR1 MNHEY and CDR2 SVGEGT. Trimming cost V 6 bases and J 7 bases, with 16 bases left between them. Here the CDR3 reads CASSTGLKLNEQFF. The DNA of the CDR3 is TGTGCCAGCAGCACCGGACTAAAACTAAATGAGCAGTTCTTC.

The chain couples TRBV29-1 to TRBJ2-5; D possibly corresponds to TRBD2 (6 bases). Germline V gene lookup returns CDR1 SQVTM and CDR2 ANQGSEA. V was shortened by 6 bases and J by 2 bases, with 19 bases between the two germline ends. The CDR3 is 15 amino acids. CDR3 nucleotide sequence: TGCAGCGTCAAGGGACTGTTGGTAATACAAGAGACCCAGTACTTC. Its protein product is CSVKGLLVIQETQYF. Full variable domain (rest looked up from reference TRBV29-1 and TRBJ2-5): SAVISQKPSRDICQRGTSLTIQCQVDSQVTMMFWYRQQPGQSLTLIATANQGSEATYESGFVIDKFPISRPNLTFSTLTVSNMSPEDSSIYLCSVKGLLVIQETQYFGPGTRLLVL.

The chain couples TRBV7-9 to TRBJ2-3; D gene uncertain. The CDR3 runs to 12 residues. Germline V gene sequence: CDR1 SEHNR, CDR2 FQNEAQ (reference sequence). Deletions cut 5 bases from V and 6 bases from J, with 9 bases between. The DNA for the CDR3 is TGTGCCAGCAGCACTAATGATGATACGCAGTATTTT. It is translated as CASSTNDDTQYF.

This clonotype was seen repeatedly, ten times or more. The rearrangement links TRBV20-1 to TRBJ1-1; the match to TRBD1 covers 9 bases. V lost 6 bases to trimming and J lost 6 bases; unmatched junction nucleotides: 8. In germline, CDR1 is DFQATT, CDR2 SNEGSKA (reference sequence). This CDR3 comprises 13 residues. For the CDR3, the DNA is TGCAGTGCGCGGACAGGGGAGAGTGCTGAAGCTTTCTTT. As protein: CSARTGESAEAFF.

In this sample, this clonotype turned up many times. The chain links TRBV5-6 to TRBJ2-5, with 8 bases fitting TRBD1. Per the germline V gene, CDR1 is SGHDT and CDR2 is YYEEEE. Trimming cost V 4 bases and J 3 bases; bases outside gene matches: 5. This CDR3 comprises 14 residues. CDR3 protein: CASSRQGTEETQYF. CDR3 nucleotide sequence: TGTGCCAGCAGCCGACAGGGGACCGAAGAGACCCAGTACTTC.

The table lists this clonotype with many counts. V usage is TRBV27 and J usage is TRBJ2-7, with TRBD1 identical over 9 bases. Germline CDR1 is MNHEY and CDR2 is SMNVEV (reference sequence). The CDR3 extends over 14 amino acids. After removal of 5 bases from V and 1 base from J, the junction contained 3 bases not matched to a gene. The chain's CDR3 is CASSRGQGSYEQYF. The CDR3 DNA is TGTGCCAGCAGTAGGGGACAGGGTTCCTACGAGCAGTACTTC.

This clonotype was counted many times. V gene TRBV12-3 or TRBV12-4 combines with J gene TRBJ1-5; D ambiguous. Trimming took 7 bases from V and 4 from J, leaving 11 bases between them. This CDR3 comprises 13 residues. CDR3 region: CASKYPGNQPQHF. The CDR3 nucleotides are TGTGCCAGCAAGTATCCGGGGAATCAGCCCCAGCATTTT.

The CDR3 DNA sequence: TGTGCCAGCAGCCAGTTGTGGGCTATGAACACTGAAGCTTTCTTT. Its protein is CASSQLWAMNTEAFF. The chain links TRBV14 to TRBJ1-1; the D is unclear. CDR3 length equals 15 residues. CDR1 and CDR2 (germline): SGHDN, FVKESK. V was trimmed by 3 bases and J by 0 bases, leaving 11 bases between them.

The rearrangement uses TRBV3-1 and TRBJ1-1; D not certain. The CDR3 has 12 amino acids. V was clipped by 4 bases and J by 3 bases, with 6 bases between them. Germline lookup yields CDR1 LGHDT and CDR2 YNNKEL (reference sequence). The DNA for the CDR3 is TGTGCCAGCAGCCGTGACCACACTGAAGCTTTCTTT. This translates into CASSRDHTEAFF.

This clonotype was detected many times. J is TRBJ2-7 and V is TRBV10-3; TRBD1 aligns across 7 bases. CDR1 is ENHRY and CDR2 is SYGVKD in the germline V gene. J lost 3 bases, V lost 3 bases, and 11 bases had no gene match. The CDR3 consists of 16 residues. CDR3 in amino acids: CAISDPLRGQIYEQYF. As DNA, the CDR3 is TGTGCCATCAGTGACCCGCTCCGGGGACAGATCTACGAGCAGTACTTC.

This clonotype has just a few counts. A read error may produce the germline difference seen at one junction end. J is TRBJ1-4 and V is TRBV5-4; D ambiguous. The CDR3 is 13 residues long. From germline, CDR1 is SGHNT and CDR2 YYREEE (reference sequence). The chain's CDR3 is CASSLESNEKLFF. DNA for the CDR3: TGTGCCAGCAGTTTGGAGTCTAATGAAAAACTGTTTTTT.

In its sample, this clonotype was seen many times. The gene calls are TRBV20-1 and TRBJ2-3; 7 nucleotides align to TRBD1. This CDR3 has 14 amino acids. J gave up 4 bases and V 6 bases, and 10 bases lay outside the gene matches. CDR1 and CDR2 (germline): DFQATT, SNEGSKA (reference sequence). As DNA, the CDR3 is TGCAGTGCCAGGGGGTCCCACGGGGCAGATACGCAGTATTTT. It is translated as CSARGSHGADTQYF.

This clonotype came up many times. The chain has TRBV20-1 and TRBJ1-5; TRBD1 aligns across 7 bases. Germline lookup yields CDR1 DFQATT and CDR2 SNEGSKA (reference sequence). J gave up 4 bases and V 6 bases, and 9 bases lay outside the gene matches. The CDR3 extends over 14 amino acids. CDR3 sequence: CSAKGWDSNQPQHF. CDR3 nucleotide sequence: TGCAGTGCGAAGGGGTGGGACAGTAATCAGCCCCAGCATTTT.

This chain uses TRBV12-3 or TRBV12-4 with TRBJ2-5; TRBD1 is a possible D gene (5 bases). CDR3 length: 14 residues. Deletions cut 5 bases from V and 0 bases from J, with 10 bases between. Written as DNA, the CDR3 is TGTGCCAGCAGTGAGGACATCTACCAAGAGACCCAGTACTTC. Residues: CASSEDIYQETQYF.

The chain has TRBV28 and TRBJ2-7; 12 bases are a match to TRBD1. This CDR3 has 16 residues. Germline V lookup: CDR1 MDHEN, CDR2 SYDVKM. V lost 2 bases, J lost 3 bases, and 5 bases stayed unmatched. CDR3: CASSLGGTGGRYEQYV. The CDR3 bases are TGTGCCAGCAGTTTAGGGGGGACAGGGGGCCGCTACGAGCAGTACGTC.

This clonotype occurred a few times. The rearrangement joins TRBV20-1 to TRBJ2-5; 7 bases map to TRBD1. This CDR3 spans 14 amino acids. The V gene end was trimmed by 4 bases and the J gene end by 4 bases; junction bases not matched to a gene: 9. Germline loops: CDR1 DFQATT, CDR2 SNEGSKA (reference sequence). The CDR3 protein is CSATGTEPGETQYF. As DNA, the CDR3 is TGCAGTGCTACCGGGACAGAACCTGGAGAGACCCAGTACTTC.

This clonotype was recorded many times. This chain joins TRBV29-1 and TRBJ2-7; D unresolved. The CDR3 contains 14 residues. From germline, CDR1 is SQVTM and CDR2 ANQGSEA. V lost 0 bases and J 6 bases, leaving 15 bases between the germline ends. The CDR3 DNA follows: TGCAGCGTTGAAGATCTGGCTGGAAATCGCGAGCAGTACTTC. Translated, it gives CSVEDLAGNREQYF.

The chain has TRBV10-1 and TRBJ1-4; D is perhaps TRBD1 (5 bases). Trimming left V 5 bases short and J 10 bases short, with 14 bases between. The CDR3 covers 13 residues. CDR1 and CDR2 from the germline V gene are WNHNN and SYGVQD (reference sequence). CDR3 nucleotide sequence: TGCGCCAGCAGTTCAGGGTATGGAGGAAAACTGTTTTTT. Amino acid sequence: CASSSGYGGKLFF.

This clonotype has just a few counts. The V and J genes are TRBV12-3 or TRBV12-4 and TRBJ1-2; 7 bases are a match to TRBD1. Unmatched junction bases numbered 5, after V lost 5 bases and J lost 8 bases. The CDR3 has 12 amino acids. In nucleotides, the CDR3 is TGTGCCAGCAGTCCTCAGGGGGTCGGCTACACCTTC. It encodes CASSPQGVGYTF.

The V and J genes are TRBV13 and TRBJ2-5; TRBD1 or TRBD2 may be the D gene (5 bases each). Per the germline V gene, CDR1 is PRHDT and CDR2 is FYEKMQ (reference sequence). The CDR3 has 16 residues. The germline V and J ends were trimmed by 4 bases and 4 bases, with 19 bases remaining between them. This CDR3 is CASSSTGPPFRETQYF. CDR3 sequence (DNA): TGTGCCAGCAGCTCCACGGGACCCCCTTTTCGAGAGACCCAGTACTTC.

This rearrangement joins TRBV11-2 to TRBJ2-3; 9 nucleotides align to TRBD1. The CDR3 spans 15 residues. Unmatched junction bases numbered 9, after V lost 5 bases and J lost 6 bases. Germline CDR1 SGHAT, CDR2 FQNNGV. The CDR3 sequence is CASSQAGQGFDTQYF. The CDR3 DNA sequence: TGTGCCAGCAGCCAGGCGGGACAGGGCTTTGATACGCAGTATTTT.

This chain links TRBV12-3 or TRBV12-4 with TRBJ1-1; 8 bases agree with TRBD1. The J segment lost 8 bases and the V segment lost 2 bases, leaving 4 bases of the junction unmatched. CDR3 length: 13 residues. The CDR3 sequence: CASSLRDRGEAFF. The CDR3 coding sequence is TGTGCCAGCAGTTTACGTGACAGGGGAGAAGCTTTCTTT.

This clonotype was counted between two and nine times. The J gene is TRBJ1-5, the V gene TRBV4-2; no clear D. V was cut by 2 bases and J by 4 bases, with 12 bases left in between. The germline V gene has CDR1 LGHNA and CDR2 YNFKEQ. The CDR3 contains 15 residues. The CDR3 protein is CASSQNAPTNQPQHF. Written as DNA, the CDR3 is TGTGCCAGCAGCCAAAACGCACCGACAAATCAGCCCCAGCATTTT.

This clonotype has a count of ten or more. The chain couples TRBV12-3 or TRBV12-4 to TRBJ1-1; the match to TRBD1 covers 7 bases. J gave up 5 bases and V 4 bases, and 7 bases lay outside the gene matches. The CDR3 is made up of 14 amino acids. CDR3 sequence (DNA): TGTGCCAGCAGTTCAAGGGGGCGCTGGACTGAAGCTTTCTTT. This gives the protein CASSSRGRWTEAFF.

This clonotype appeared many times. The CDR3 DNA reads as TGCAGTTCCTTTGGGAGGGTCGGCACTGAAGCTTTCTTT. Its translation is CSSFGRVGTEAFF. V is TRBV20-1 and J is TRBJ1-1; D gene unclear. Germline values: CDR1 DFQATT, CDR2 SNEGSKA (reference sequence). V was clipped by 8 bases and J by 4 bases, with 17 bases between them. This CDR3 has 13 residues.

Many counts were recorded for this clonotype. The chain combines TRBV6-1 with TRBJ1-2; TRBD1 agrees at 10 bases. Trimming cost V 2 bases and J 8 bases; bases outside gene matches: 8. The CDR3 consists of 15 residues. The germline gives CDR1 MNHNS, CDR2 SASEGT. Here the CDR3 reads CASSELRDRGRGYTF. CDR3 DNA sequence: TGTGCCAGCAGTGAATTGAGGGACAGGGGAAGAGGCTACACCTTC.

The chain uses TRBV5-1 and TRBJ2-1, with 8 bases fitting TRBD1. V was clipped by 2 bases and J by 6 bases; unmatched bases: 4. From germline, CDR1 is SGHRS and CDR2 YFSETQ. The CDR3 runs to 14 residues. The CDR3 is CASSFGTGLNEQFF. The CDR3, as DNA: TGCGCCAGCAGCTTCGGGACAGGCCTCAATGAGCAGTTCTTC.